Listed below are T cell receptor beta chains from one sample, sequenced in a study of OX40 agonist ivuxolimab in advanced cancers. Clones were read by immunoSEQ multiplex PCR, and TCRdb kept only the in-frame ones, dropping some. The data contain tens of thousands of clones, roughly nine tenths of them singletons. The sample consisted of CD4+ or CD8+ T cells sorted from blood, taken in a trial of the OX40 agonist ivuxolimab. Receptor source: an adult with an advanced solid tumor such as melanoma, head and neck, liver or kidney cancer. Each CDR3 is given with its conserved first and last residue. A D gene is named only where the DNA matches it firmly. Size is stated for part of the rows, as once, few or many counts, or as a class when the clone is expanded.

TRBV19	11	NA	NA	TRBJ2-7	TGTGCCAGTAGTAACTCCTACGAGCAGTACTTC	CASSNSYEQYF
TRBV7-6	16	TRBD2	NA	TRBJ2-1	TGTGCCAGCAGCTTAGCGTCTAGCGGAGGATACAATGAGCAGTTCTTC	CASSLASSGGYNEQFF
TRBV11-2	14	TRBD1	NA	TRBJ1-2	TGTGCCAGCAGCTCCGCGGGCGTGGGACAGGGCTACACCTTC	CASSSAGVGQGYTF
TRBV2	16	TRBD1	NA	TRBJ2-7	TGTGCCAGCAGTGAAGCAGGGGGCTTTAGCTCCTACGAGCAGTACTTC	CASSEAGGFSSYEQYF
TRBV15	20	TRBD1	NA	TRBJ2-7	TGTGCCACCAGCAGAGCTGACAGGGTTCCCGACCTTCTCAGGGGCTACGAGCAGTACTTC	CATSRADRVPDLLRGYEQYF
TRBV4-1	15	NA	NA	TRBJ1-5	TGCGCCAGCAGCCAAGAATGGGGGCAGGGTCAGCCCCAGCATTTT	CASSQEWGQGQPQHF
TRBV21-1	16	NA	NA	TRBJ2-2	TGTGCCAGCAGCAAAGATGACCAGGTGAACACCGGGGAGCTGTTTTTT	CASSKDDQVNTGELFF
TRBV6-4	13	NA	medium-sized	TRBJ1-1	TGTGCCAGCAGTGTCGACGGGAACACTGAAGCTTTCTTT	CASSVDGNTEAFF
TRBV5-1	16	TRBD2	NA	TRBJ2-1	TGCGCCAGCAGCCCGATCAGACTAGCGGGGGGCAATGAGCAGTTCTTC	CASSPIRLAGGNEQFF
TRBV9	13	NA	NA	TRBJ1-2	TGTGCCAGCAGCGGGGAGGTGGGGGGTGGCTACACCTTC	CASSGEVGGGYTF
TRBV28	15	TRBD2	NA	TRBJ2-1	TGTGCCAGCAGTTCGGGACTAGCGGGAGTCCATGAGCAGTTCTTC	CASSSGLAGVHEQFF
TRBV28	14	NA	NA	TRBJ2-3	TGTGCCAGCAGTCAGGGTAGGGACACAGATACGCAGTATTTT	CASSQGRDTDTQYF
TRBV7-9	16	TRBD1	NA	TRBJ1-2	TGTGCCAGCAGCTCGGGGCCCGACAGGGAGGTCTATGGCTACACCTTC	CASSSGPDREVYGYTF
TRBV28	18	TRBD1	NA	TRBJ2-5	TGTGCCAGCAGACCAAGTCCCGGGACAGGGTCATGGCAAGAGACCCAGTACTTC	CASRPSPGTGSWQETQYF
TRBV28	16	TRBD2	NA	TRBJ2-7	TGTGCCAGCAGTACCATCTCCGGGACTAGCTACCACGAGCAGTACTTC	CASSTISGTSYHEQYF
TRBV9	13	NA	NA	TRBJ2-1	TGTGCCAGCAGCGTAGGGTGGGTCGGTGAGCAGTTCTTC	CASSVGWVGEQFF
TRBV4-1	13	NA	NA	TRBJ2-3	TGCGCCAGCAGCCAGAACCCCACAGATACGCAGTATTTT	CASSQNPTDTQYF
TRBV15	18	TRBD2	NA	TRBJ2-1	TGTGCCACCAGCAGACACCGGACTAGCGGGTCTGGGCTGGGTGAGCAGTTCTTC	CATSRHRTSGSGLGEQFF
TRBV28	14	NA	NA	TRBJ1-2	TGTGCCAGCAGTCCTCTCGACAGGAACTATGGCTACACCTTC	CASSPLDRNYGYTF
TRBV7-2	15	NA	NA	TRBJ2-7	TGTGCCAGCAGCTTAGTGAGGAGCCGCGCCTACGAGCAGTACTTC	CASSLVRSRAYEQYF
TRBV27	15	TRBD1	NA	TRBJ1-1	TGTGCCAGCATACAATGGACAGGAATGAACACTGAAGCTTTCTTT	CASIQWTGMNTEAFF
TRBV6-5	13	NA	NA	TRBJ2-1	TGTGCCAGCAGTTACGGGGGGACGAATGAGCAGTTCTTC	CASSYGGTNEQFF
TRBV6-1	17	NA	NA	TRBJ1-1	TGTGCCAGCAGTGAATCAGATTGGGGGGGGCTGGACACTGAAGCTTTCTTT	CASSESDWGGLDTEAFF
TRBV6-5	13	NA	NA	TRBJ2-7	TGTGCCAGCAGTTACTCGAAGACCTACGAGCAGTACTTC	CASSYSKTYEQYF
TRBV2	13	NA	NA	TRBJ2-2	TGTGCCAGCAGTGACACCTACACCGAGGAGCTGTTTTTT	CASSDTYTEELFF
TRBV14	16	TRBD1	NA	TRBJ2-1	TGTGCCAGCAGCCCACTAGGGGACAGCCGACACAATGAGCAGTTCTTC	CASSPLGDSRHNEQFF
TRBV7-6	18	TRBD2	once	TRBJ2-7	TGTGCCAGCAGCTTAGCGGACAAGTGGACTAGCGGAGTATACGAGCAGTACTTC	CASSLADKWTSGVYEQYF
TRBV7-9	15	NA	NA	TRBJ2-3	TGTGCCAGCCCAACCATACCGGGGGCCACAGATACGCAGTATTTT	CASPTIPGATDTQYF
TRBV28	17	TRBD1	NA	TRBJ2-2	TGTGCCAGCAGTTTAATCTCAGGGGGAACAGTGTCCGGGGAGCTGTTTTTT	CASSLISGGTVSGELFF
TRBV29-1	10	NA	NA	TRBJ2-1	TGCAGCGCTCGCTACAATGAGCAGTTCTTC	CSARYNEQFF
TRBV27	17	TRBD1	NA	TRBJ2-1	TGTGCCAGCAGTTTAGCGCCGAGGGGGCCCCCTTTCAATGAGCAGTTCTTC	CASSLAPRGPPFNEQFF
TRBV27	14	NA	NA	TRBJ2-2	TGTGCCAGCCAGTCCGGGATGAACACCGGGGAGCTGTTTTTT	CASQSGMNTGELFF
TRBV6-1	12	NA	NA	TRBJ1-2	TGTGCCAGCAACACCCTTAACTATGGCTACACCTTC	CASNTLNYGYTF